Listed here are 8 T cell receptor beta chains from one sample, sequenced in a study of blood T cell repertoires in COVID-19. Method: immunoSEQ multiplex PCR; TCRdb's copy keeps in-frame clones and lacks some. The table lists 130,000 or so clones, 84% of them singletons. The sample was PBMCs or T cells enriched from blood (not recorded which). All receptors derive from a man between 40 and 49 years old with acute COVID-19.

The chain employs TRBV2 and TRBJ2-3, with 7 nucleotides matching TRBD2. The V gene's germline CDR1 is SNHLY and CDR2 FYNNEI. Trimming took 6 bases from V and 4 from J; bases not matched to a gene: 10. This CDR3 is built from 15 residues. CDR3 nucleotide sequence: TGTGCCAGCAGCTGGGTTTCCAGCGGGGCAGATACGCAGTATTTT. It translates to CASSWVSSGADTQYF.

The rearrangement links TRBV4-2 to TRBJ1-2; TRBD1 aligns across 10 bases. Unmatched junction bases numbered 6, after V lost 3 bases and J lost 8 bases. The CDR3 has 14 amino acids. Germline CDR1 is LGHNA and CDR2 is YNFKEQ. CDR3 sequence: CASSQAGQGEGYTF. The CDR3, as DNA: TGTGCCAGCAGCCAGGCCGGACAGGGGGAGGGCTACACCTTC.

The genes are TRBV7-3 and TRBJ2-1; 9 bases align to TRBD2. Germline V gene sequence: CDR1 SGHTA, CDR2 FQGTGA. CDR3 length: 16 residues. V dropped 5 bases and J dropped 8; count of bases not matched to a gene: 13. In DNA form, the CDR3 reads TGTGCCAGCAGCCCCTCCTCTCGCGGGGGGGTCCATGAGCAGTTCTTC. It specifies CASSPSSRGGVHEQFF.

The chain employs TRBV15 and TRBJ2-7, with D possibly TRBD2 on 6 matching bases. There are 14 residues in the CDR3. Between the trimmed V and J ends, which lost 1 base and 7 bases, there was a span of 14 bases. Germline CDR1 reads LNHNV; CDR2 reads YYDKDF (reference sequence). DNA of the CDR3: TGTGCCACCAGCAGAGGAGGGGAGGTGGAAGAGCAGTACTTC. Protein product: CATSRGGEVEEQYF.

J is TRBJ2-1 and V is TRBV2; a weak D match, TRBD1 (6 bases). There are 15 residues in the CDR3. Trimming left V 1 base short and J 2 bases short, with 9 bases between. Looked up from germline, CDR1 is SNHLY and CDR2 is FYNNEI. The CDR3 reads CASSEGGPAYNEQFF. CDR3 DNA: TGTGCCAGCAGTGAAGGGGGGCCCGCCTACAATGAGCAGTTCTTC.

The chain employs TRBV6-5 and TRBJ1-5; D possibly corresponds to TRBD1 (5 bases). V was pared by 4 bases and J by 2 bases, with 6 bases between. Per the germline V gene, CDR1 is MNHEY and CDR2 is SVGAGI. The length of the CDR3 is 13 residues. The CDR3 nucleotides read TGTGCCAGCAGTTGGGGGGGCAATCAGCCCCAGCATTTT. It yields the protein CASSWGGNQPQHF.

The V call is TRBV6-5, the J call TRBJ2-1, with D maybe TRBD1 (6 bases). Germline values: CDR1 MNHEY, CDR2 SVGAGI. This CDR3 is 15 amino acids long. Trimming shortened V by 7 bases and J by 0 bases, and 13 bases separated the two germline ends. This CDR3 reads CASTERGSSYNEQFF. The DNA of the CDR3 is TGTGCCAGCACCGAAAGGGGGAGCTCCTACAATGAGCAGTTCTTC.

The sample holds a few counts of this clone. The rearrangement links TRBV24-1 to TRBJ2-3; the D is unclear. This CDR3 comprises 13 residues. The V and J ends lost 2 bases and 6 bases respectively, with 8 bases between them. Germline V gene sequence: CDR1 KGHDR, CDR2 SFDVKD. The CDR3 reads CATSDSYTDTQYF. The CDR3 coding sequence is TGTGCCACCAGTGATTCCTATACGGATACGCAGTATTTT.